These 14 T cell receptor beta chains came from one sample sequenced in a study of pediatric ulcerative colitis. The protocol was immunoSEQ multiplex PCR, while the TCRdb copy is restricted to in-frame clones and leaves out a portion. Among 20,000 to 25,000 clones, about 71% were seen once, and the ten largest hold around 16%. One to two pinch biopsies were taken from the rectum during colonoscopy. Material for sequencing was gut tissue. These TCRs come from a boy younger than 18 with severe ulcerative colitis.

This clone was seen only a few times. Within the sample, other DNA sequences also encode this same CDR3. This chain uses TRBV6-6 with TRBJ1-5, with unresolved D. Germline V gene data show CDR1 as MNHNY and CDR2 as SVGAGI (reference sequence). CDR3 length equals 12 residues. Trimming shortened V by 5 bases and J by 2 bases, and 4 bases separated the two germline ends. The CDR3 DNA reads TGTGCCAGCAGTCAGGGCAATCAGCCCCAGCATTTT. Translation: CASSQGNQPQHF.

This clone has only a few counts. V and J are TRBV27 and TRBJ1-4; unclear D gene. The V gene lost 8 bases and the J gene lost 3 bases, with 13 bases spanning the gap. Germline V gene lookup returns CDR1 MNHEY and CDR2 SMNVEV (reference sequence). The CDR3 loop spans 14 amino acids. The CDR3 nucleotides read TGTGCCAGCGCAAACAGAGGAGCTAATGAAAAACTGTTTTTT. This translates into CASANRGANEKLFF. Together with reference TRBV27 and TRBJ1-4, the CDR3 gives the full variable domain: EAQVTQNPRYLITVTGKKLTVTCSQNMNHEYMSWYRQDPGLGLRQIYYSMNVEVTDKGDVPEGYKVSRKEKRNFPLILESPSPNQTSLYFCASANRGANEKLFFGSGTQLSVL.

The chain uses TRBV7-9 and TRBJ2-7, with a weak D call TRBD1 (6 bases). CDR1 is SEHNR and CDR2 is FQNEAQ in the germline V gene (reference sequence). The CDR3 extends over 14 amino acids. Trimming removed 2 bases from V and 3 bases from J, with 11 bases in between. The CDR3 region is CASSLSGVVYEQYF. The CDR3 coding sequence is TGTGCCAGCAGCTTATCAGGGGTCGTCTACGAGCAGTACTTC. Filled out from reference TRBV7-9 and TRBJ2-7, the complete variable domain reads DTGVSQNPRHKITKRGQNVTFRCDPISEHNRLYWYRQTLGQGPEFLTYFQNEAQLEKSRLLSDRFSAERPKGSFSTLEIQRTEQGDSAMYLCASSLSGVVYEQYFGPGTRLTVT.

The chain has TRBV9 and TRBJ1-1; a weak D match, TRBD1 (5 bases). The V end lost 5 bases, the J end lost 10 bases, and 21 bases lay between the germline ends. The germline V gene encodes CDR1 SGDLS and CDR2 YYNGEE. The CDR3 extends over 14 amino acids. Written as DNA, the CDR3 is TGTGCCAGCAGTGGTACCGGGACCAATCGTCGAGCTTTCTTT. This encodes CASSGTGTNRRAFF. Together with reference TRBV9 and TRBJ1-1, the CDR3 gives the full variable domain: DSGVTQTPKHLITATGQRVTLRCSPRSGDLSVYWYQQSLDQGLQFLIQYYNGEERAKGNILERFSAQQFPDLHSELNLSSLELGDSALYFCASSGTGTNRRAFFGQGTRLTVV.

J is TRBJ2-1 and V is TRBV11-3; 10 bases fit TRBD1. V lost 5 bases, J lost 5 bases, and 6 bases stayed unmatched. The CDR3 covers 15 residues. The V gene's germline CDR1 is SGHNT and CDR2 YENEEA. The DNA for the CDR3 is TGTGCCAGCAGCCCCGGACAGGGGGTCAACAATGAGCAGTTCTTC. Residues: CASSPGQGVNNEQFF.

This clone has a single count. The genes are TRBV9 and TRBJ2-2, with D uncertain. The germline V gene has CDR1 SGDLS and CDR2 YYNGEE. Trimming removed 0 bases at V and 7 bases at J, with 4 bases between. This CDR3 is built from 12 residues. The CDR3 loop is CASSVAVGELFF. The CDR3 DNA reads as TGTGCCAGCAGCGTAGCGGTCGGGGAGCTGTTTTTT.

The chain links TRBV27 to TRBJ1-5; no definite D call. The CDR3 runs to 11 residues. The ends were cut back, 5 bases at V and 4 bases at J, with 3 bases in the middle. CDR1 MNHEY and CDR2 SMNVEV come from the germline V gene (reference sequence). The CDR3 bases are TGTGCCAGCAGTAGAAATCAGCCCCAGCATTTT. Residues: CASSRNQPQHF.

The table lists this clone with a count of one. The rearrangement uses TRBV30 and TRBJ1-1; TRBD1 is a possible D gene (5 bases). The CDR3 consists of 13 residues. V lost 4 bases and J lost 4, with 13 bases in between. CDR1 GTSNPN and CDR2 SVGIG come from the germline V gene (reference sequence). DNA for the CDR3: TGTGCCTGGACCAGCAGGGTGAGCACTGAAGCTTTCTTT. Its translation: CAWTSRVSTEAFF. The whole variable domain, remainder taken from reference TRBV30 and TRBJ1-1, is SQTIHQWPATLVQPVGSPLSLECTVEGTSNPNLYWYRQAAGRGLQLLFYSVGIGQISSEVPQNLSASRPQDRQFILSSKKLLLSDSGFYLCAWTSRVSTEAFFGQGTRLTVV.

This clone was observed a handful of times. Written as DNA, the CDR3 is TGTGCCAGCAGCTTAACAGGGGGAGATGCGGGAAACACCATATATTTT. It codes for CASSLTGGDAGNTIYF. The rearrangement links TRBV7-8 to TRBJ1-3; TRBD1 matches 8 bases. V shed 2 bases, J shed 4 bases, and the junction held 7 bases outside the gene matches. This CDR3 contains 16 residues. Germline V gives CDR1 SGHVS, CDR2 FQNEAQ.

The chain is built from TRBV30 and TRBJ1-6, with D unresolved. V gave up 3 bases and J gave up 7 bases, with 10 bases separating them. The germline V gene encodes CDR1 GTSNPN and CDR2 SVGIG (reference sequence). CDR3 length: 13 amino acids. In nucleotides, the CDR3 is TGTGCCTGGAGGGGGAGTGGGAATTCACCCCTCCACTTT. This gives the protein CAWRGSGNSPLHF.

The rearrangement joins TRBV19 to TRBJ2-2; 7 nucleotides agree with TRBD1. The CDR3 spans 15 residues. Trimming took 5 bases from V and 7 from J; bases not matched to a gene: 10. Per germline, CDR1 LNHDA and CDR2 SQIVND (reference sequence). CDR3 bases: TGTGCCAGTAGTCTTTCCGGGACAGTGGACGGGGAGCTGTTTTTT. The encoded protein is CASSLSGTVDGELFF. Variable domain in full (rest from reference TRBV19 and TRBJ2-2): DGGITQSPKYLFRKEGQNVTLSCEQNLNHDAMYWYRQDPGQGLRLIYYSQIVNDFQKGDIAEGYSVSREKKESFPLTVTSAQKNPTAFYLCASSLSGTVDGELFFGEGSRLTVL.

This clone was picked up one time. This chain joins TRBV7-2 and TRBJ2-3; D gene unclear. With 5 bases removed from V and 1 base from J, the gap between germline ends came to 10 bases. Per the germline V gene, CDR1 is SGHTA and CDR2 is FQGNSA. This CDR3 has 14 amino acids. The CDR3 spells CASSPSSRTDTQYF. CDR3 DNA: TGTGCCAGCAGCCCGAGTTCCCGCACAGATACGCAGTATTTT.

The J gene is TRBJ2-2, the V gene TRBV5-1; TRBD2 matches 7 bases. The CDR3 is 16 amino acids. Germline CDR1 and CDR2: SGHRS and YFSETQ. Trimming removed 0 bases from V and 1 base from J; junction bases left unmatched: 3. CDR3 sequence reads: CASSLEASGNTGELFF. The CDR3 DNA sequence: TGCGCCAGCAGCTTGGAGGCTAGCGGGAACACCGGGGAGCTGTTTTTT. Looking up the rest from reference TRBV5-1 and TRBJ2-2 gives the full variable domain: KAGVTQTPRYLIKTRGQQVTLSCSPISGHRSVSWYQQTPGQGLQFLFEYFSETQRNKGNFPGRFSGRQFSNSRSEMNVSTLELGDSALYLCASSLEASGNTGELFFGEGSRLTVL.

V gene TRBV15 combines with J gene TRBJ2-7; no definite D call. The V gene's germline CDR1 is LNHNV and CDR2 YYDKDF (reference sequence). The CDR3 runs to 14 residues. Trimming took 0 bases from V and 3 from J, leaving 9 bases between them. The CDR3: CATSRDTELYEQYF. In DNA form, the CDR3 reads TGTGCCACCAGCAGAGATACAGAGCTCTACGAGCAGTACTTC.